This TCR beta chain was observed in a study of blood T cell repertoires in COVID-19. As for the study in general: Sites across the United States, Italy and Spain contributed samples from acute and convalescent COVID-19. Sources were T cells, B-cell-depleted T cells, or PBMCs; the material itself was cDNA or gDNA.

From germline, CDR1 is LGHDT and CDR2 YNNKEL (reference sequence). This CDR3 has 13 residues. Trimming took 1 base from V and 7 from J, leaving 10 bases between them. In the authors' methods: It was from reference gene primer amplification that nucleated cell counts were estimated. Only in-frame clones appear in the TCRdb table, and some are missing; sequencing was by immunoSEQ multiplex PCR. V, J and clone size were drawn from that table, and D and trimming were deduced from the DNA. The sample has 300,000 to 400,000 clones, more than 75% seen once; the top ten hold about 6%. The clonotype comes from a woman aged 45-65 years with COVID-19, enrolled during active disease. The sequencing input was peripheral blood. This chain joins TRBV3-1 (or the pseudogene TRBV3-2) and TRBJ1-2; D uncertain. The CDR3 loop reads CASSQAQVGGYTF. The CDR3 DNA follows: TGTGCCAGCAGCCAAGCGCAAGTCGGTGGCTACACCTTC.